The sequence of this TCR beta chain was determined in a study of blood T cells in healthy people across ages. Donors were healthy Caucasian individuals from Russia aged roughly 6 to 95. Researchers collected approximately 9.9 milliliters of peripheral blood from every single donor. At least 5 micrograms of total RNA were extracted per sample. A second PCR, run for about 7 to 11 cycles, used a sample-barcoded 5' primer plus a J-beta primer mix. Via MiXCR, TCRdb re-called the 5' RACE reads, giving one row per CDR3 protein. The sample includes hundreds of thousands of distinct CDR3 sequences, around 20% seen only once; the top ten take roughly 3.6%. In its sample, this clonotype was seen a few times. The sample consisted of blood. The sequence came from a man in his 70s in good health.

The CDR3 sequence: CASSLHGTQSYEQYF. The CDR3 nucleotides read TGCGCCAGCAGCTTGCACGGGACACAATCCTACGAGCAGTACTTC. The V and J genes are TRBV5-1 and TRBJ2-7, with D possibly being TRBD1 (6 bases). Per germline, CDR1 SGHRS and CDR2 YFSETQ. V was shortened by 1 base and J by 1 base, with 12 bases between the two germline ends. The CDR3 runs to 15 residues.